This TCR beta chain was documented in a study of blood T cell repertoires in COVID-19. In the study overall: Acute and convalescent COVID-19 samples came from the United States, Italy and Spain.

Measured with immunoSEQ multiplex PCR; TCRdb has only the in-frame clones, and not every one. The profile shows 200,000 to 250,000 clones, 75% to 90% of them singletons. CDR3 length: 15 amino acids. V dropped 4 bases and J dropped 4; count of bases not matched to a gene: 6. Looked up from germline, CDR1 is KGHSH and CDR2 is LQKENI. The rearrangement links TRBV18 to TRBJ2-7; 11 bases are a match to TRBD2. The clonotype comes from a woman older than 75 with COVID-19, enrolled during active disease. Source material: peripheral blood. CDR3 nucleotides: TGTGCCAGCTCACGCGGGACTAGCGGATATTACGAGCAGTACTTC. It encodes CASSRGTSGYYEQYF.